This TCR beta chain stems from a study of T cells after yellow fever vaccination. For the study at large: Each low-cell-number fraction was prepared by means of SMART-Seq v4 Ultra Low Input. Whole-study findings and limits: Within the sorted memory subsets, almost all vaccine-responding clonotypes could not be detected on day 0. The booster saw the reappearance of most primary-vaccination clones (roughly 96% CD4, roughly 90% CD8).

V was trimmed by 2 bases and J by 6 bases, leaving 7 bases between them. CDR3 size: 13 residues. Looked up from germline, CDR1 is SNHLY and CDR2 is FYNNEI. TCRdb processed the 5' RACE reads anew with MiXCR; each CDR3 protein has one entry. The profile shows 50,000 to 60,000 distinct CDR3 sequences, about 5.6% of them singletons. This receptor was obtained from a man in his late teens or twenties who received the YFV17D yellow fever vaccine. The sample in question was PBMCs, either bulk or a sorted T-cell subset (CD4+, CD8+, memory, or dextramer-sorted; not recorded which), obtained on the day of the yellow fever booster vaccination. This chain links TRBV2 with TRBJ2-2; the D is unclear. As DNA, the CDR3 is TGTGCCAGCAGTGAACATCGTCCCGGGGAGCTGTTTTTT. It codes for CASSEHRPGELFF. The full variable domain, completed using reference TRBV2 and TRBJ2-2, is EPEVTQTPSHQVTQMGQEVILRCVPISNHLYFYWYRQILGQKVEFLVSFYNNEISEKSEIFDDQFSVERPDGSNFTLKIRSTKLEDSAMYFCASSEHRPGELFFGEGSRLTVL.